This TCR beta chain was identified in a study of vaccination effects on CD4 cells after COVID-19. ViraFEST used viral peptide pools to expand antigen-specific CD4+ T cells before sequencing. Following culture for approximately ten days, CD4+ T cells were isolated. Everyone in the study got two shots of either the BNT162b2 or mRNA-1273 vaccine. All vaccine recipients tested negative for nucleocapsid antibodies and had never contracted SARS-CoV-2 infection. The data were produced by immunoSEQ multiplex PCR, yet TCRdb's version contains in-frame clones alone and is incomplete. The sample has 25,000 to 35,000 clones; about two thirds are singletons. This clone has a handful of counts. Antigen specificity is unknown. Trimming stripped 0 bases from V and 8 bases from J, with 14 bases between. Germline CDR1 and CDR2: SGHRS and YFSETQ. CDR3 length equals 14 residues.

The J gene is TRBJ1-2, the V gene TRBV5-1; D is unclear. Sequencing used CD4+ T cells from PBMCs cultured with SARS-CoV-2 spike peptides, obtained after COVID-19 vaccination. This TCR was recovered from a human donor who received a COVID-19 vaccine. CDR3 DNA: TGCGCCAGCAGCTTGGATAGGGTGGCGGACGGCTACACCTTC. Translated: CASSLDRVADGYTF.